Listed below are T cell receptor beta chains from one sample, sequenced in a study of cytomegalovirus exposure and HLA in healthy donors. Here immunoSEQ multiplex PCR was the method, and the copy in TCRdb shows in-frame clones only, minus some. The sample includes roughly 180,000 clones, roughly four fifths of them seen just once. Source material: PBMCs. These receptors came from a girl aged 10 to 17 in good health and CMV-seropositive. CDR3s include the opening cysteine and the closing phenylalanine or tryptophan. Each record gives: V gene, clone size, J gene, D gene, CDR3 DNA, CDR3 protein. D genes are given only for firm matches. Size values are once, few and many counts, or a class for expanded clones, and some rows have none.

V: TRBV28; size: -; J: TRBJ2-7; D: -; DNA: TGTGCCAGCAGTTCAAATGGTGGTACAGGGCCCTACGAGCAGTACTTC; CDR3: CASSSNGGTGPYEQYF
V: TRBV5-1; size: -; J: TRBJ2-5; D: -; DNA: TGCGCCAGCAGCTTTCCGGGGGAGACCCAGTACTTC; CDR3: CASSFPGETQYF
V: TRBV2; size: -; J: TRBJ1-2; D: TRBD1; DNA: TGTGCCAGCAGTTCGGACAGGGGAGAGGGCTACACCTTC; CDR3: CASSSDRGEGYTF
V: TRBV7-9; size: -; J: TRBJ1-3; D: -; DNA: TGTGCCAGCAGCGATAGGGAGTTCGGAAACACCATATATTTT; CDR3: CASSDREFGNTIYF
V: TRBV29-1; size: -; J: TRBJ1-1; D: -; DNA: TGCAGCGTTGAAGAGCGTGGGAACACTGAAGCTTTCTTT; CDR3: CSVEERGNTEAFF
V: TRBV5-1; size: -; J: TRBJ2-1; D: TRBD2; DNA: TGCGCCAGCAGCCTCCCTGGACTAGCGGGGGGATACAATGAGCAGTTCTTC; CDR3: CASSLPGLAGGYNEQFF
V: TRBV2; size: -; J: TRBJ2-3; D: -; DNA: TGTGCCCGCGGCGGCGTGAACACAGATACGCAGTATTTT; CDR3: CARGGVNTDTQYF
V: TRBV19; size: -; J: TRBJ1-1; D: -; DNA: TGTGCCAGTAGTCCCACTACAGGTTACACTGAAGCTTTCTTT; CDR3: CASSPTTGYTEAFF
V: TRBV7-3; size: -; J: TRBJ2-2; D: -; DNA: TGTGCCAGCAGCGCTACAGGGAACACCGGGGAGCTGTTTTTT; CDR3: CASSATGNTGELFF
V: TRBV5-5; size: -; J: TRBJ2-2; D: TRBD1; DNA: TGTGCCAGCAGTCATACAGGGGGCACCGGGGAGCTGTTTTTT; CDR3: CASSHTGGTGELFF
V: TRBV7-6; size: -; J: TRBJ2-2; D: TRBD1; DNA: TGTGCCAGCAGCCCCGGGACAGGGAGGGCCGGGGAGCTGTTTTTT; CDR3: CASSPGTGRAGELFF
V: TRBV11-2; size: -; J: TRBJ2-5; D: TRBD2; DNA: TGTGCCAGCAGCGGCGGGAGATGGGGAATAGAGACCCAGTACTTC; CDR3: CASSGGRWGIETQYF
V: TRBV14; size: -; J: TRBJ2-2; D: -; DNA: TGTGCCAGCAGCCACAAAAACACCGGGGAGCTGTTTTTT; CDR3: CASSHKNTGELFF
V: TRBV5-8; size: -; J: TRBJ2-1; D: -; DNA: TGTGCCAGCAGCTTGTACGTGCCGGGGAGCAATGAGCAGTTCTTC; CDR3: CASSLYVPGSNEQFF
V: TRBV4-2; size: -; J: TRBJ2-3; D: TRBD2; DNA: TGTGCCAGCAGCCAAGGGTCTTCGCGCGGGAGCCTGTCTGGAGATACGCAGTATTTT; CDR3: CASSQGSSRGSLSGDTQYF
V: TRBV5-1; size: once; J: TRBJ2-7; D: TRBD1; DNA: TGCGCCAGCAGCTTGGACGCCGGGACAGTCTCCTACGAGCAGTACTTC; CDR3: CASSLDAGTVSYEQYF
V: TRBV6-5; size: -; J: TRBJ2-1; D: TRBD2; DNA: TGTGCCAGCAGTTACTCCGCTAGCGGGGCGAATGAGCAGTTCTTC; CDR3: CASSYSASGANEQFF
V: TRBV4-1; size: -; J: TRBJ1-2; D: -; DNA: TGCGCCAGCAGCCAAGTGTCCTCTAACTATGGCTACACCTTC; CDR3: CASSQVSSNYGYTF
V: TRBV9; size: few; J: TRBJ1-3; D: TRBD1; DNA: TGTGCCAGCAGCGAGGGACAGGGAGGAAACACCATATATTTT; CDR3: CASSEGQGGNTIYF
V: TRBV28; size: -; J: TRBJ2-2; D: TRBD2; DNA: TGTGCCAGCAACCTCGGGGGGTTCGACGGGGAGCTGTTTTTT; CDR3: CASNLGGFDGELFF
V: TRBV6-4; size: -; J: TRBJ2-1; D: TRBD2; DNA: TGTGCCAGCAGCACTGGGAGGGAGGGGAATGAGCAGTTCTTC; CDR3: CASSTGREGNEQFF
V: TRBV20-1; size: few; J: TRBJ2-7; D: -; DNA: TGCAGTGCCCTGGACAGCTACGAGCAGTACTTC; CDR3: CSALDSYEQYF
V: TRBV19; size: -; J: TRBJ2-3; D: -; DNA: TGTGCCAGTAGTAATCAGGCTTTTAGCACAGATACGCAGTATTTT; CDR3: CASSNQAFSTDTQYF
V: TRBV5-6; size: -; J: TRBJ1-1; D: -; DNA: TGTGCCAGCAGCTTAGACAGCGAAGCTTTCTTT; CDR3: CASSLDSEAFF
V: TRBV11-3; size: -; J: TRBJ2-7; D: TRBD2; DNA: TGTGCCAGCAGCTGGCTCAGATTCGGGGGGGGCGAGCAGTACTTC; CDR3: CASSWLRFGGGEQYF
V: TRBV2; size: -; J: TRBJ1-5; D: -; DNA: TGTGCCAGCAGTGCAGGGGCGAATAGCAATCAGCCCCAGCATTTT; CDR3: CASSAGANSNQPQHF
V: TRBV7-8; size: -; J: TRBJ1-5; D: -; DNA: TGTGCCAGCAGCTCAAAGGGAGTAAATCAGCCCCAGCATTTT; CDR3: CASSSKGVNQPQHF
V: TRBV9; size: -; J: TRBJ2-5; D: TRBD2; DNA: TGTGCCAGCAGCGTAGGTTTATCTCAGCGGGGGGGCATGGAGACCCAGTACTTC; CDR3: CASSVGLSQRGGMETQYF
V: TRBV10-1; size: -; J: TRBJ2-1; D: -; DNA: TGCGCCAGCAGTGGGCTCGGAATGGAGAACAATGAGCAGTTCTTC; CDR3: CASSGLGMENNEQFF
V: TRBV4-2; size: -; J: TRBJ2-7; D: TRBD2; DNA: TGTGCCAGCAGCCGCGGAACGACTAGCGGGGGGTCTGGCAGGGTCTACGAGCAGTACTTC; CDR3: CASSRGTTSGGSGRVYEQYF
V: TRBV12-5; size: -; J: TRBJ2-7; D: -; DNA: TGTGCTAGTGGTTTAAAGAACCGGGGTCCCTACGAGCAGTACTTC; CDR3: CASGLKNRGPYEQYF
V: TRBV29-1; size: -; J: TRBJ2-5; D: TRBD2; DNA: TGCAGCGTTGATGGGGGACTAGTTGGAGAGACCCAGTACTTC; CDR3: CSVDGGLVGETQYF
V: TRBV10-3; size: -; J: TRBJ1-2; D: TRBD1; DNA: TGTGCCATCAGTGAGTTGGACAGGGCCGCTCATGGCTACACCTTC; CDR3: CAISELDRAAHGYTF
V: TRBV19; size: -; J: TRBJ2-1; D: TRBD2; DNA: TGTGCCACCAGGAGGTCCGTCATTCAGAGGACTAGCGGGGGGACCTACAATGAGCAGTTCTTC; CDR3: CATRRSVIQRTSGGTYNEQFF
V: TRBV7-9; size: -; J: TRBJ1-4; D: TRBD1; DNA: TGTGCCAGCAGCTTTCAGCCGGGACAGGTTGAAAAACTGTTTTTT; CDR3: CASSFQPGQVEKLFF
V: TRBV27; size: -; J: TRBJ1-2; D: TRBD1; DNA: TGTGCCAGCAGTTTATCGTCTGGGGACAGGGTGTCTGGCTACACCTTC; CDR3: CASSLSSGDRVSGYTF
V: TRBV7-9; size: -; J: TRBJ1-1; D: TRBD1; DNA: TGTGCCAGCAGCGACTACAGGGGCACAACTGAAGCTTTCTTT; CDR3: CASSDYRGTTEAFF
V: TRBV19; size: -; J: TRBJ1-5; D: -; DNA: TGTGCCAGTTCGGAACAAGGGGGAATCAATCAGCCCCAGCATTTT; CDR3: CASSEQGGINQPQHF
V: TRBV19; size: -; J: TRBJ2-7; D: TRBD1; DNA: TGTGCCAGTAGTGCAGGACAGGATATAACCTACGAGCAGTACTTC; CDR3: CASSAGQDITYEQYF
V: TRBV6-1; size: -; J: TRBJ1-1; D: -; DNA: TGTGCCAGCAGTGTTCCGGGTCTTGAAGCTTTCTTT; CDR3: CASSVPGLEAFF
V: TRBV4-1; size: -; J: TRBJ2-2; D: TRBD2; DNA: TGCGCCAGCAGCCAAGGGCTAGCGGGGGGGCCGAGCGGGGAGCTGTTTTTT; CDR3: CASSQGLAGGPSGELFF
V: TRBV6-1; size: -; J: TRBJ1-1; D: -; DNA: TGTGCCAGCAGACAAGGAGTGATGAACACTGAAGCTTTCTTT; CDR3: CASRQGVMNTEAFF
V: TRBV6-5; size: -; J: TRBJ1-6; D: -; DNA: TGTGCCAGCGGGGCAGGTAATTCACCCCTCCACTTT; CDR3: CASGAGNSPLHF
V: TRBV9; size: -; J: TRBJ2-7; D: TRBD1; DNA: TGTGCCAGCAGCGTAGGGACAGGGAGCTCCTACGAGCAGTACTTC; CDR3: CASSVGTGSSYEQYF
V: TRBV30; size: once; J: TRBJ1-2; D: TRBD1; DNA: TGTGCTTACGCGACAGGGGATCTATACTATGGCTACACCTTC; CDR3: CAYATGDLYYGYTF
V: TRBV4-1; size: -; J: TRBJ2-7; D: -; DNA: TGCGCCAGCAGCCAAGATGCATCTAGCGACGAGCAGTACTTC; CDR3: CASSQDASSDEQYF
V: TRBV13; size: -; J: TRBJ1-1; D: TRBD1; DNA: TGTGCCAGCAGCACCCCGGGACAGACGAACACTGAAGCTTTCTTT; CDR3: CASSTPGQTNTEAFF
V: TRBV5-1; size: -; J: TRBJ1-6; D: TRBD1; DNA: TGCGCCAGCAGCTTAAACAGGGGGTCCTCACCCCTCCACTTT; CDR3: CASSLNRGSSPLHF
V: TRBV30; size: -; J: TRBJ2-2; D: TRBD1; DNA: TGTGCCTGGAGTCACAGGGGGAACACCGGGGAGCTGTTTTTT; CDR3: CAWSHRGNTGELFF
V: TRBV9; size: few; J: TRBJ1-2; D: TRBD1; DNA: TGTGCCAGCAGCGTAGGACAGGGGTATGGCTACACCTTC; CDR3: CASSVGQGYGYTF
V: TRBV2; size: -; J: TRBJ2-3; D: TRBD1; DNA: TGTGCCAGCAGTGAAGAGACAGGGGATACGCAGTATTTT; CDR3: CASSEETGDTQYF
V: TRBV9; size: -; J: TRBJ2-5; D: TRBD2; DNA: TGTGCCAGCAGCGTAGGGGGGGGGACTAGCGATTTTGAGACCCAGTACTTC; CDR3: CASSVGGGTSDFETQYF
V: TRBV10-3; size: -; J: TRBJ2-5; D: -; DNA: TGTGCCATCAGTGATCCGGGAGAGACCCAGTACTTC; CDR3: CAISDPGETQYF